This paragraph reports one T cell receptor (beta chain). Its antigen is as yet unknown. Other DNA sequences of this sample code for an identical CDR3. The sample belongs to a study of beta chain features in type 1 diabetes. Study-level findings and limits: There were fewer insertions and more deletions at the VDJ junctions of type 1 diabetes patients. In every one of the four CD4+ subsets, TCRB CDR3s were moderately but significantly shorter in Type 1 diabetes patients.

CDR3 length equals 14 residues. Germline CDR1 SGHTA, CDR2 FQGNSA. Deletions cut 2 bases from V and 2 bases from J, with 8 bases between. The isolated RNA, all of it, was reverse transcribed, so expressed TCRB transcripts were what got sequenced. Clones were read by immunoSEQ multiplex PCR, and TCRdb kept only the in-frame ones, dropping some. The sample gives a few hundred thousand clones, about 15% of which show up once; under 8.5% is in the top ten. V and J are TRBV7-2 and TRBJ2-3, with unresolved D. The receptor comes from a man aged 25 to 40 in good health. Sequenced material: central memory CD4+ T cells from blood. This chain's CDR3 is CASSLSLFTDTQYF. Here the CDR3 DNA reads TGTGCCAGCAGCTTATCCCTATTCACAGATACGCAGTATTTT.